This T cell receptor (beta chain) came from a study of shared clonotypes between healthy human individuals. CDR1 is SGHNT, CDR2 YYREEE, per germline (reference sequence). V was pared by 4 bases and J by 1 base, with 8 bases of the junction left unmatched. The CDR3 spans 15 residues. This clone was found once. Genomic DNA per cell subset filled all wells of several immunoSEQ plates. Assay: immunoSEQ multiplex PCR; the TCRdb copy retains only in-frame clones and omits some. The table has more than 2 million clones, roughly 94% seen once. The sample comprised naive CD4+ T cells sorted from blood. Subset reported: CD45RA+ positively selected. The V call is TRBV5-4, the J call TRBJ2-7; 7 positions agree with TRBD1. The sequence came from a man younger than 30 in good health. CDR3: CASSLPQGESYEQYF. CDR3 bases: TGTGCCAGCAGCCTTCCCCAGGGGGAGTCCTACGAGCAGTACTTC.